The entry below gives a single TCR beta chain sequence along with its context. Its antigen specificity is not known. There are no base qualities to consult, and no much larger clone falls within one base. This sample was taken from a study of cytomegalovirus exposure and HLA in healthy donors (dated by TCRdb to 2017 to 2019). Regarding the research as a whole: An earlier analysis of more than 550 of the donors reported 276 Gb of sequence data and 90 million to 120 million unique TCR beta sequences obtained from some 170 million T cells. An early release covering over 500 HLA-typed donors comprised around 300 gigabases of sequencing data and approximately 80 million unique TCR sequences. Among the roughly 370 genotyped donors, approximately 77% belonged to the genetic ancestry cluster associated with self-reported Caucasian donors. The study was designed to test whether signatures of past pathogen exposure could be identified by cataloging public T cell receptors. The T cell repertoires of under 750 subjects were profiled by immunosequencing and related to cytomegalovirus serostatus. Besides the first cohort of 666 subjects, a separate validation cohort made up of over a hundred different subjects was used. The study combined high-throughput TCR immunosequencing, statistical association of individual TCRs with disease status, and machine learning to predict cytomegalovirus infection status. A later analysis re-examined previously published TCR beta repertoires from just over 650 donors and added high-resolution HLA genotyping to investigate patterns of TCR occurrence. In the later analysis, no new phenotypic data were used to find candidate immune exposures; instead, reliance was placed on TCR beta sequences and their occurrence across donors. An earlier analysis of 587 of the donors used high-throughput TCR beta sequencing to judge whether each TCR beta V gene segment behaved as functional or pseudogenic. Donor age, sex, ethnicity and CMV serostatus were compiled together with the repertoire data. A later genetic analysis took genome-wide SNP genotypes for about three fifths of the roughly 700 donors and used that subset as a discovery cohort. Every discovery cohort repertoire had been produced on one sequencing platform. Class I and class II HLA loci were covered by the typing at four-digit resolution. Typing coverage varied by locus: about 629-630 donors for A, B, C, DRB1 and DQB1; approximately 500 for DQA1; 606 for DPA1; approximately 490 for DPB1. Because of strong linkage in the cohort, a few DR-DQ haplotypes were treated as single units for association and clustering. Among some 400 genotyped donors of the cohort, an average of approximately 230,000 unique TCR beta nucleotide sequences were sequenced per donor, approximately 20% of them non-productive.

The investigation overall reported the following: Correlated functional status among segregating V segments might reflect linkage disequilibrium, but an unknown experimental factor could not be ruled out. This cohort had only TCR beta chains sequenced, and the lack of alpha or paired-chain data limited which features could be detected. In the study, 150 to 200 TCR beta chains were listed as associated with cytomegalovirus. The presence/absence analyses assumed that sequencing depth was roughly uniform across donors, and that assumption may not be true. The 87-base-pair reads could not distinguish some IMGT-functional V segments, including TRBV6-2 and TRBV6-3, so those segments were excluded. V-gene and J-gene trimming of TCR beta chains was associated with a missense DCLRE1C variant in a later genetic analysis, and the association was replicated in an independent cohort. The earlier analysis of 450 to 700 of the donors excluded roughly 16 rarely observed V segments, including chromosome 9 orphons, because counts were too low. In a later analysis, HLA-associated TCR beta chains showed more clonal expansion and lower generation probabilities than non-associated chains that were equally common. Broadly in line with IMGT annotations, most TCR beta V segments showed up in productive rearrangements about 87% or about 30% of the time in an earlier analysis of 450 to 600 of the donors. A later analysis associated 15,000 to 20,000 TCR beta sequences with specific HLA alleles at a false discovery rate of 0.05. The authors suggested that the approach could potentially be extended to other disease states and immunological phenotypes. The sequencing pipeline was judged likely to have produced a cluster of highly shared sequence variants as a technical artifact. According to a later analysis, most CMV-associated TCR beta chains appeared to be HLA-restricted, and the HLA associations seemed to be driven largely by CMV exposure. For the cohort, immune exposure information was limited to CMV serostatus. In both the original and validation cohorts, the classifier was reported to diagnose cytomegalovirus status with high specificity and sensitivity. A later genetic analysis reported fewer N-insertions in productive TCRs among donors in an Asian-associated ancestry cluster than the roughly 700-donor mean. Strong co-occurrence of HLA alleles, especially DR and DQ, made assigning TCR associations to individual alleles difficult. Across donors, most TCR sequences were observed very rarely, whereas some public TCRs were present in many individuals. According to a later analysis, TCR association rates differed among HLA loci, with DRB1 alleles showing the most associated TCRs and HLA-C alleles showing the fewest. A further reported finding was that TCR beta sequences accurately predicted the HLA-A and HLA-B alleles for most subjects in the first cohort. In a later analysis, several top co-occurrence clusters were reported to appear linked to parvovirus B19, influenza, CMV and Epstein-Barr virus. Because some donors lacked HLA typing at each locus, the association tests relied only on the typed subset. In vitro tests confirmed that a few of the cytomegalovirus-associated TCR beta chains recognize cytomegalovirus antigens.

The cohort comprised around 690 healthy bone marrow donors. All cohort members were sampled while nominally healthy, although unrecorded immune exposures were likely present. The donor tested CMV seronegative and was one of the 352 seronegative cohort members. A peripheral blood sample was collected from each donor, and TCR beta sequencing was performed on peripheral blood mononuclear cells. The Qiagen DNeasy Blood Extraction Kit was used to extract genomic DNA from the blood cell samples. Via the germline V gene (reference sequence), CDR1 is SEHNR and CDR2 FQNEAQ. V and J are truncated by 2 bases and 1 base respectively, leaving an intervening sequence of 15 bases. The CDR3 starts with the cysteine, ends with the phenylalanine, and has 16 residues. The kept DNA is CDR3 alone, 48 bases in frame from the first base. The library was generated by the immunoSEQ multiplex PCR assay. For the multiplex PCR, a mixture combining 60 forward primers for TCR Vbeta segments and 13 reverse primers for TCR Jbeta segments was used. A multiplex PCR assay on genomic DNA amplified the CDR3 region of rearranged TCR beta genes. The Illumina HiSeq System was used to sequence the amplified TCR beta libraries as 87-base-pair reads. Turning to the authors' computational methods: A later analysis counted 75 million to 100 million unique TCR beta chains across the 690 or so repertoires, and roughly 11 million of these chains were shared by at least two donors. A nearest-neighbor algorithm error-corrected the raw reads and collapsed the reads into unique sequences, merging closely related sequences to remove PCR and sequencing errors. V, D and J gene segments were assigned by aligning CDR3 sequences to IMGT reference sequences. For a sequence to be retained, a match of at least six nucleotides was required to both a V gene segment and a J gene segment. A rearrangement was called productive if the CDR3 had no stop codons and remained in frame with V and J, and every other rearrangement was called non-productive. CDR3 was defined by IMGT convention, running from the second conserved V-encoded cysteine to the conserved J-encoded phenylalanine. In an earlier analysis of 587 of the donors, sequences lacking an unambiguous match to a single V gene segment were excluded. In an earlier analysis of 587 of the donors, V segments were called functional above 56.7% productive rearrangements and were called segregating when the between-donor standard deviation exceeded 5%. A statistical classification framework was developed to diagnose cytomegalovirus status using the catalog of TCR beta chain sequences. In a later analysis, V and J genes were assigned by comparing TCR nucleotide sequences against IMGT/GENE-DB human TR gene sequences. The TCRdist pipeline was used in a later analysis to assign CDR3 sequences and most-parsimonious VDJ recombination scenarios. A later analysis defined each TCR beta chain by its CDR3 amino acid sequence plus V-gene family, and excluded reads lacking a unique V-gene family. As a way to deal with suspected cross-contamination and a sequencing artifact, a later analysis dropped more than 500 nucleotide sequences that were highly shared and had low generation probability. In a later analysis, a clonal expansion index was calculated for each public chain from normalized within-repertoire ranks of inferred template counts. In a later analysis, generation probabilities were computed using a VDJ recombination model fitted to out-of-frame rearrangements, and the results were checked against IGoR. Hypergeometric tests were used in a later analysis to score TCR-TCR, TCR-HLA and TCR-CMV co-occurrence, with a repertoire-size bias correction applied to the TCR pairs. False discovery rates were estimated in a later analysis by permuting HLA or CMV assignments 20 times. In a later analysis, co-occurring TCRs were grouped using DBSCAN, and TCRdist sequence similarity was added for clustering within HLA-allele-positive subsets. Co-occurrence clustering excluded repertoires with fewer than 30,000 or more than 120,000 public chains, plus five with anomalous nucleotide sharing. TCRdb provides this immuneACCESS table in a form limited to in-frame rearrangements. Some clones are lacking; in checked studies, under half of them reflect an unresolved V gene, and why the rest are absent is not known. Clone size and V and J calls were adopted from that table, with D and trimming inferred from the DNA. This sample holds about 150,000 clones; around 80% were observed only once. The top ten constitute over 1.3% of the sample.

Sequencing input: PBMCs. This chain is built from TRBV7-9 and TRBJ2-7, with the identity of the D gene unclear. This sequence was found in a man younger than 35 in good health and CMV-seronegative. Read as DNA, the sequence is TGTGCCAGCAGCTTAACAAAACGGAGCGAATCCTACGAGCAGTACTTC. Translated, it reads CASSLTKRSESYEQYF.